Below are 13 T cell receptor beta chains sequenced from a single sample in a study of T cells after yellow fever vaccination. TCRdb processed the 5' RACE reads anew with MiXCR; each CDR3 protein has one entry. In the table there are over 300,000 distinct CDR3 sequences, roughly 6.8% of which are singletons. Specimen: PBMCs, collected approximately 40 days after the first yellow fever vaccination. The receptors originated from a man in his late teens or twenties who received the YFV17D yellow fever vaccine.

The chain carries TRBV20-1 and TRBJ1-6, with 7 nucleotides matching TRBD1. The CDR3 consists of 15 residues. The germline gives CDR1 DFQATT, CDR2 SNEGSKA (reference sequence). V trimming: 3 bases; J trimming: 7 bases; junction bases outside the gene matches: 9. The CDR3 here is CSARGTGTANSPLHF. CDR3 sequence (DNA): TGCAGTGCTAGGGGTACCGGGACAGCAAATTCACCCCTCCACTTT.

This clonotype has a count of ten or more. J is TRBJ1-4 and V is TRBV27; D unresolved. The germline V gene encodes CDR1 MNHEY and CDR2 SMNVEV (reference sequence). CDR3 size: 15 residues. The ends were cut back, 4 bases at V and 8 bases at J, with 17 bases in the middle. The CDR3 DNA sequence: TGTGCCAGCAGTTCCCTCGGAGAGGGAGAGGAAAAACTGTTTTTT. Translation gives CASSSLGEGEEKLFF.

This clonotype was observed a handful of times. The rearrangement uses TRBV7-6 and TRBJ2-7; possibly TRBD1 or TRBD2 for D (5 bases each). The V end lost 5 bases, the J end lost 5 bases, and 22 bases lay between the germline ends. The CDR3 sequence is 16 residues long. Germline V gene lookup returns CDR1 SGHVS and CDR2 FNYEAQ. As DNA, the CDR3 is TGTGCCAGCAGCGCTTACGGCTTAGAGGGGCGAGACGAGCAGTACTTC. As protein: CASSAYGLEGRDEQYF.

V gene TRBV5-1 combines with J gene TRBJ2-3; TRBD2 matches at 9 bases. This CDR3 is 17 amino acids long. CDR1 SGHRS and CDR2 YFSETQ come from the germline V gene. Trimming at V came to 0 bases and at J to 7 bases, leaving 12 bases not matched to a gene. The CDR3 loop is CASSLAWAGGEAYTQYF. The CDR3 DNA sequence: TGCGCCAGCAGCTTGGCCTGGGCGGGGGGGGAAGCTTATACGCAGTATTTT.

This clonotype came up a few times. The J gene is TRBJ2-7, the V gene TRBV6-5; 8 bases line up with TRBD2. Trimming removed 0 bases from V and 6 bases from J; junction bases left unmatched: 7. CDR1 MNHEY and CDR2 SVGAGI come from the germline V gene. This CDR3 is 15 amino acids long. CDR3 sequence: CASSYSNAGGPEQYV. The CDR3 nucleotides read TGTGCCAGCAGTTACTCGAACGCGGGGGGCCCCGAGCAGTACGTC.

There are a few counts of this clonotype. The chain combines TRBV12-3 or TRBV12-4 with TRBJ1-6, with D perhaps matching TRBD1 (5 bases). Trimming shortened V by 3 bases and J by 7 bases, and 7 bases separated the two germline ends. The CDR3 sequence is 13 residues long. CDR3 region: CASSFRGNSPLHF. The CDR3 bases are TGTGCCAGCAGTTTTAGGGGAAATTCACCCCTCCACTTT.

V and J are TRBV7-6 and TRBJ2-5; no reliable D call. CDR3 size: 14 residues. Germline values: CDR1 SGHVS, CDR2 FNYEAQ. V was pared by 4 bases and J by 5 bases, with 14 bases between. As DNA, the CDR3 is TGTGCCAGCAGCTCCGTCCTGGAATTGGAGACCCAGTACTTC. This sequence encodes CASSSVLELETQYF.

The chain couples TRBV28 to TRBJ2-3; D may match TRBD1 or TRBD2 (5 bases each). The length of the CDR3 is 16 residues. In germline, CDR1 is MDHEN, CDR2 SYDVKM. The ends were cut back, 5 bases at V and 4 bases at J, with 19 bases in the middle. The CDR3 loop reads CASSPRAGTRADTQYF. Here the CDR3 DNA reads TGTGCCAGCAGTCCTCGGGCAGGGACGAGGGCAGATACGCAGTATTTT.

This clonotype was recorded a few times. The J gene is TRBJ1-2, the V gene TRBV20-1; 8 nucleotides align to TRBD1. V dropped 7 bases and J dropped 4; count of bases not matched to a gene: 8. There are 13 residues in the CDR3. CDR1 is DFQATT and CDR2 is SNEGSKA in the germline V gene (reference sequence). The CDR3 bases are TGCAGTGGCGGGACAGGAGTACCCTATGGCTACACCTTC. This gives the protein CSGGTGVPYGYTF.

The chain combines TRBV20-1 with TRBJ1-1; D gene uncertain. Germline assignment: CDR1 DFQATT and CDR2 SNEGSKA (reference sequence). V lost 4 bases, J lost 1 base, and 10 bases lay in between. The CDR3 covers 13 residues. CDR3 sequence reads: CSANPAWNTEAFF. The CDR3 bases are TGCAGTGCTAACCCTGCCTGGAACACTGAAGCTTTCTTT.

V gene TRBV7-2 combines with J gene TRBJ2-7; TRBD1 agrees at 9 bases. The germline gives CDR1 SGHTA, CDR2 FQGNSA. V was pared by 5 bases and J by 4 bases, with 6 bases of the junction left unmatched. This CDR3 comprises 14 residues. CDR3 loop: CASSAGTGYYEQYF. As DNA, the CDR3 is TGTGCCAGCAGCGCCGGGACAGGGTATTACGAGCAGTACTTC.

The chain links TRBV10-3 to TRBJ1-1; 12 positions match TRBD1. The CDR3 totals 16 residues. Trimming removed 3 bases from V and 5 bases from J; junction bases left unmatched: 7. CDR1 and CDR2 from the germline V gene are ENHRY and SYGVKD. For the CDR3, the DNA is TGTGCCATCAGTGACCCGGGACAGGGGGCCGTAACTGAAGCTTTCTTT. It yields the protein CAISDPGQGAVTEAFF.

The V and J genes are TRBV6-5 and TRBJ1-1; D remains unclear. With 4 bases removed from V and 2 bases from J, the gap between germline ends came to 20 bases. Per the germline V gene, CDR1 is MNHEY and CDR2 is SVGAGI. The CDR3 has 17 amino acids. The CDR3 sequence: CASSLPSDPDYNTEAFF. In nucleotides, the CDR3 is TGTGCCAGCAGTTTACCTTCGGACCCCGACTACAACACTGAAGCTTTCTTT.